This passage covers 12 T cell receptor beta chains from one sample sequenced in a study of cytotoxic CD8 clonotypes in ibrutinib-treated CLL. The assay was immunoSEQ multiplex PCR, and TCRdb's table has in-frame clones only and misses some. The table includes roughly 250,000 clones, 70% detected once. The sequences come from PBMCs, collected after 24 months of ibrutinib treatment. All receptors derive from a human donor with chronic lymphocytic leukemia.

The chain is built from TRBV7-2 and TRBJ1-5, with D unresolved. Trimming left V 5 bases short and J 10 bases short, with 15 bases between. Germline CDR1 reads SGHTA; CDR2 reads FQGNSA. This CDR3 is 13 amino acids long. The CDR3 is CASSPTSQSPQHF. In DNA, the CDR3 is TGTGCCAGCAGCCCCACATCCCAGAGCCCCCAGCATTTT.

The V call is TRBV5-1, the J call TRBJ2-1; a weak D match, TRBD1 (5 bases). V lost 6 bases and J lost 8, with 15 bases in between. Germline-derived CDR1 and CDR2 are SGHRS and YFSETQ. This CDR3 spans 13 amino acids. The CDR3 sequence is CASTPQGLDEQFF. The CDR3 nucleotides read TGCGCCAGCACGCCCCAGGGCTTAGATGAGCAGTTCTTC.

This chain connects TRBV7-2 to TRBJ1-4; possibly TRBD1 for D (5 bases). The germline V gene encodes CDR1 SGHTA and CDR2 FQGNSA. V lost 5 bases to trimming and J lost 7 bases, with 14 bases between them. CDR3 length: 14 amino acids. CDR3 residues: CASSPQRGPEKLFF. The DNA for the CDR3 is TGTGCCAGCAGCCCGCAGAGGGGCCCTGAAAAACTGTTTTTT.

This clone was observed a few times. This chain uses TRBV9 with TRBJ2-3, with 10 bases aligning to TRBD1. Germline CDR1 reads SGDLS; CDR2 reads YYNGEE. The V segment lost 0 bases and the J segment 5 bases; nucleotides outside the gene matches: 6. The CDR3 spans 16 residues. The DNA for the CDR3 is TGTGCCAGCAGCGTAGCGACAGGGGGCGTAAAAGATACGCAGTATTTT. As protein: CASSVATGGVKDTQYF.

The chain couples TRBV28 to TRBJ1-1; D gene ambiguous. The germline V gene has CDR1 MDHEN and CDR2 SYDVKM. This CDR3 region has 12 residues. Deletions cut 11 bases from V and 2 bases from J, with 12 bases between. Here the CDR3 reads CAVCGFNTEAFF. The DNA of the CDR3 is TGTGCCGTCTGTGGCTTCAACACTGAAGCTTTCTTT. The full variable domain, rest sourced from reference TRBV28 and TRBJ1-1, is DVKVTQSSRYLVKRTGEKVFLECVQDMDHENMFWYRQDPGLGLRLIYFSYDVKMKEKGDIPEGYSVSREKKERFSLILESASTNQTSMYLCAVCGFNTEAFFGQGTRLTVV.

The chain recombines TRBV29-1 with TRBJ2-1; 9 positions match TRBD2. The germline gives CDR1 SQVTM, CDR2 ANQGSEA. The V segment lost 4 bases and the J segment 7 bases; nucleotides outside the gene matches: 14. The CDR3 sequence is 16 residues long. CDR3 amino acids: CSVGALRSGSGNEQFF. The CDR3 DNA is TGCAGCGTTGGGGCTTTACGTAGCGGGAGTGGTAATGAGCAGTTCTTC.

This chain connects TRBV6-1 to TRBJ1-1; D is possibly TRBD1 (6 bases). CDR3 length: 12 residues. Germline CDR1 is MNHNS and CDR2 is SASEGT. V was shortened by 2 bases and J by 6 bases, with 7 bases between the two germline ends. The CDR3, as DNA: TGTGCCAGCAGTGAAAGGGGGGCTGAAGCTTTCTTT. It yields the protein CASSERGAEAFF.

The chain combines TRBV7-9 with TRBJ2-7; D unresolved. V was trimmed by 4 bases and J by 2 bases, leaving 9 bases between them. Germline V CDR1 and CDR2: SEHNR, FQNEAQ (reference sequence). The CDR3 runs 13 residues. The DNA of the CDR3 is TGTGCCAGCAGCTCGACAAGCACCTACGAGCAGTACTTC. Translating gives CASSSTSTYEQYF.

This chain connects TRBV28 to TRBJ2-6; TRBD1 agrees at 8 bases. The CDR3 runs to 19 residues. Germline-derived CDR1 and CDR2 are MDHEN and SYDVKM. V gave up 6 bases and J gave up 3 bases; unmatched junction bases: 16. The chain's CDR3 is CASRSSPGTGQGGANVLTF. The DNA of the CDR3 is TGTGCCAGCAGATCCTCCCCGGGGACAGGCCAAGGTGGGGCCAACGTCCTGACTTTC.

This chain connects TRBV19 to TRBJ1-5, with 8 bases that match TRBD1. Germline trimming cut 7 bases from V and 7 bases from J; bases unmatched to any gene: 9. The CDR3 runs to 14 residues. The germline V gene encodes CDR1 LNHDA and CDR2 SQIVND (reference sequence). The CDR3 region is CASTETGVEQPQHF. CDR3 nucleotide sequence: TGTGCCAGTACGGAGACAGGGGTAGAACAGCCCCAGCATTTT. Looking up the rest from reference TRBV19 and TRBJ1-5 gives the full variable domain: DGGITQSPKYLFRKEGQNVTLSCEQNLNHDAMYWYRQDPGQGLRLIYYSQIVNDFQKGDIAEGYSVSREKKESFPLTVTSAQKNPTAFYLCASTETGVEQPQHFGDGTRLSIL.

A few counts support this clone. This chain uses TRBV5-6 with TRBJ2-7; 7 bases agree with TRBD2. CDR3 length: 14 amino acids. V dropped 3 bases and J dropped 4; count of bases not matched to a gene: 7. Germline V gives CDR1 SGHDT, CDR2 YYEEEE. The CDR3 protein is CASSSGGRKYEQYF. CDR3 nucleotide sequence: TGTGCCAGCAGCTCGGGGGGTCGCAAGTACGAGCAGTACTTC.

The V call is TRBV6-5, the J call TRBJ2-3; D ambiguous. V was trimmed by 6 bases and J by 0 bases, leaving 4 bases between them. From germline, CDR1 is MNHEY and CDR2 SVGAGI. The CDR3 length is 12 residues. CDR3 nucleotide sequence: TGTGCCAGCAGAACTAGCACAGATACGCAGTATTTT. Amino acids: CASRTSTDTQYF.